This TCR beta chain was sequenced during a study of T cell responses to AZD1222 COVID-19 vaccine. General study findings and limits: Donors, mostly white British, included more females; clonal diversity was possibly underestimated. Baseline seropositives among AZD1222 recipients totaled only five or six.

Investigators merged groups given second doses at roughly 4 or roughly 12 weeks. Concerning this clone: What it binds is unknown.

The method was immunoSEQ multiplex PCR; TCRdb's version includes in-frame clones alone and lacks a portion of them. The table has around 99,000 clones, approximately 91% seen once. This sample comprised peripheral blood, obtained 28 days after the second AZD1222 dose. The source is an adult who received the AZD1222 COVID-19 vaccine.

This chain's CDR3 is CASGRVPDSTEAFF. CDR3 bases: TGTGCCAGCGGCAGGGTCCCTGACTCCACTGAAGCTTTCTTT. The chain is built from TRBV2 and TRBJ1-1, with D perhaps TRBD1 (5 bases). Trimming left V 8 bases short and J 4 bases short, with 17 bases between. Germline V gene lookup returns CDR1 SNHLY and CDR2 FYNNEI. There are 14 residues in the CDR3.